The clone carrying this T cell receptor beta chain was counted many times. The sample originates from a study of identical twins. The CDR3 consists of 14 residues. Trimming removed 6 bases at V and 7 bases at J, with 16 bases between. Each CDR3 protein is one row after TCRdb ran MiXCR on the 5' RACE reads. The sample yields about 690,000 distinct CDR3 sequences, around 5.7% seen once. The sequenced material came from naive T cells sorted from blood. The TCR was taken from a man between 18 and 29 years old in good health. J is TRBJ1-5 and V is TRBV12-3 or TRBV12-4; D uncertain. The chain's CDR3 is CASSLNLERQPQHF. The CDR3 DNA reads TGTGCCAGCAGCCTGAACCTAGAGCGGCAGCCCCAGCATTTT.